A selection of T cell receptor beta chains follows, all from one sample in a study of chemoradiotherapy in HPV16-positive cancers. Only in-frame clones appear in the TCRdb table, and some are missing; sequencing was by immunoSEQ multiplex PCR. The sample records about 5,100 clones, about 92% being singletons. This sample was gathered from a patient who underwent chemoradiotherapy. Source of these receptors: a human donor with HPV-associated anogenital cancer. CDR3s include the opening cysteine and the closing phenylalanine or tryptophan. Each record gives: V gene, J gene, D gene, clone size, CDR3 DNA, CDR3 protein. A D gene is named only where the DNA matches it firmly. Clone sizes are given selectively: once, few, many, or a class where the clone is expanded.

>TRBV5-6|TRBJ1-4|.|.
TGTGCCAGCAGCGACTGGGGGGCAACTAATGAAAAACTGTTTTTT
CASSDWGATNEKLFF
>TRBV6-5|TRBJ1-4|.|.
TGTGCCACCTCGAGACAGATGCGGCCTAATGAAAAACTGTTTTTT
CATSRQMRPNEKLFF
>TRBV30|TRBJ2-3|TRBD2|.
TGTGCCTGGAGCCGCGGGGGGCCTACAGATACGCAGTATTTT
CAWSRGGPTDTQYF
>TRBV10-3|TRBJ1-1|.|.
TGTGCCATCAGTCAGGGCCGTGAAGCTTTCTTT
CAISQGREAFF
>TRBV11-3|TRBJ2-1|TRBD2|.
TGTGCCAGCAGCTTAGCGGGGGGCTCCTACAATGAGCAGTTCTTC
CASSLAGGSYNEQFF
>TRBV18|TRBJ2-5|.|.
TGTGCCAGCTCACCACCGGGGGCCGAACGGAGGGAGACCCAGTACTTC
CASSPPGAERRETQYF
>TRBV19|TRBJ1-1|.|once
TGTGCCAGTAGTATCCTGGCAGGGGATAACACTGAAGCTTTCTTT
CASSILAGDNTEAFF
>TRBV9|TRBJ2-3|TRBD2|.
TGTGCCAGCAGCTCCCTGACTAGCGGGGTCACAGATACGCAGTATTTT
CASSSLTSGVTDTQYF
>TRBV4-2|TRBJ1-1|.|.
TGTGCCAGCAGCCAAGTCTCAGTGATGAACACTGAAGCTTTCTTT
CASSQVSVMNTEAFF
>TRBV30|TRBJ1-2|.|.
TGTGCCTGGAGTGTACGGTCGGGGGCCTATGGCTACACCTTC
CAWSVRSGAYGYTF
>TRBV7-9|TRBJ2-7|.|.
TGTGCCAGCAGCCCCCCTGGAGTGGGGGCGTACGAGCAGTACTTC
CASSPPGVGAYEQYF
>TRBV5-1|TRBJ2-1|TRBD2|.
TGCGCCAGCAGCTTGTCGCCTAGCGGGGGAGGGGGAGATGAGCAGTTCTTC
CASSLSPSGGGGDEQFF
>TRBV7-9|TRBJ2-7|.|.
TGTGCCAGCAGCTTTGACTCCCGGGTTAACGAGCAGTACTTC
CASSFDSRVNEQYF
>TRBV4-1|TRBJ1-4|.|.
TGCGCCAGCAGCCGATACGGGGGGGCTACTGAAAAACTGTTTTTT
CASSRYGGATEKLFF
>TRBV7-2|TRBJ1-6|.|.
TGTGCCAGCAGCCCACCTCCCGGGTTTTCACCCCTCCACTTT
CASSPPPGFSPLHF
>TRBV4-3|TRBJ2-2|.|.
TGCGCCAGCAGCCAATCAATTGTTCATACCGGGGAGCTGTTTTTT
CASSQSIVHTGELFF
>TRBV30|TRBJ1-2|.|.
TGTGCCTGGGTACATCCCGGGGGGGGTAAAGGCTACACCTTC
CAWVHPGGGKGYTF
>TRBV28|TRBJ1-5|TRBD1|.
TGTGCCAGCAGAAGGACAGGACCCAATCAGCCCCAGCATTTT
CASRRTGPNQPQHF
>TRBV6-1|TRBJ1-6|.|.
TGTGCCAGCAGTGACTGGGGTAACCTCCACTTT
CASSDWGNLHF
>TRBV5-8|TRBJ2-6|TRBD1|few
TGTGCCAGCAGCCGGGACAGTGGCTCTGGGGCCAACGTCCTGACTTTC
CASSRDSGSGANVLTF
>TRBV11-3|TRBJ1-1|.|once
TGTGCCAGCAGCTTAGGGGCCCACCGGGGCACTGAAGCTTTCTTT
CASSLGAHRGTEAFF
>TRBV19|TRBJ1-3|.|few
TGTGCCAGTAGTGGGGTTTGGTCTGGAAACACCATATATTTT
CASSGVWSGNTIYF
>TRBV2|TRBJ1-6|TRBD1|.
TGTGCCAGCAGTGAATATGGGACAGGGGTTTCACCCCTCCACTTT
CASSEYGTGVSPLHF
>TRBV28|TRBJ1-4|.|.
TGTGCCAGCAGTAACCGGGACGGTCAAGAAAAACTGTTTTTT
CASSNRDGQEKLFF
>TRBV29-1|TRBJ1-1|.|.
TGCAGCGTTGGAGGGATGGCTGAAGCTTTCTTT
CSVGGMAEAFF
>TRBV4-1|TRBJ1-4|.|once
TGCGCCAGCAGCCAAGATGGGATATTAGAAAAACTGTTTTTT
CASSQDGILEKLFF
>TRBV15|TRBJ1-6|.|.
TGTGCCACCAGCATCAGGGAACCCTTTAATTCACCCCTCCACTTT
CATSIREPFNSPLHF
>TRBV27|TRBJ2-1|.|.
TGTGCCAGCAGTTTACTGAGCTCCTACAATGAGCAGTTCTTC
CASSLLSSYNEQFF
>TRBV7-7|TRBJ2-2|.|.
TGTGCTAGCAGCTTATTCGCGAACACCGGGGAGCTGTTTTTT
CASSLFANTGELFF
>TRBV5-5|TRBJ1-6|.|.
TGTGCCAGCAGCGAAATAGGATATAATTCACCCCTCCACTTT
CASSEIGYNSPLHF
>TRBV11-3|TRBJ1-5|.|.
TGTGCCAGCAGCTTAGATGGCAGCCTGGGCAATCAGCCCCAGCATTTT
CASSLDGSLGNQPQHF
>TRBV28|TRBJ1-4|.|.
TGTGCCAGCAGTATCGCAACAGGGTTGGGAAGTGAAAAACTGTTTTTT
CASSIATGLGSEKLFF
>TRBV5-6|TRBJ2-1|.|once
TGTGCCAGCAGACCAGGTGGTTGGACCCAGTCCTTCTTC
CASRPGGWTQSFF
>TRBV7-2|TRBJ1-1|TRBD1|.
TGTGCCAGCAGCCCACAGACAGGGGGCTATGAAGCTTTCTTT
CASSPQTGGYEAFF
>TRBV4-3|TRBJ2-7|.|once
TGCGCCAGCAGCCAAGGCAGATCCTACGAGCAGTACTTC
CASSQGRSYEQYF
>TRBV6-4|TRBJ2-3|.|.
TGTGCCAGCAGTGAGAAGGGGAGCACAGATACGCAGTATTTT
CASSEKGSTDTQYF
>TRBV18|TRBJ2-7|TRBD2|.
TGTGCCAGCTCGGCTACTAGCGGACCCTACGAGCAGTACTTC
CASSATSGPYEQYF
>TRBV10-3|TRBJ2-7|.|.
TGTGCCATCAGTGAGGGGGGAGGCTACGAGCAGTACTTC
CAISEGGGYEQYF
>TRBV29-1|TRBJ1-2|.|.
TGCAGCGCCGGGGAGGACTATGGCTACACCTTC
CSAGEDYGYTF
>TRBV5-1|TRBJ2-1|TRBD1|.
TGCGCCAGCAGCTTGACAGGGGGCGTTTTACTCAATGAGCAGTTCTTC
CASSLTGGVLLNEQFF
>TRBV7-6|TRBJ2-1|TRBD1|.
TGTGCCAGCAGCTTAGACAGGGGATACAATGAGCAGTTCTTC
CASSLDRGYNEQFF
>TRBV28|TRBJ1-6|.|once
TGTGCCAGCAGTTTATTAGTCCGAGGGCCCCTCCACTTT
CASSLLVRGPLHF
>TRBV11-3|TRBJ2-1|TRBD2|.
TGTGCCAGCAGCTTGGGACTAGGCAATGAGCAGTTCTTC
CASSLGLGNEQFF
>TRBV30|TRBJ2-3|.|.
TGTGCCTGGAGTGTACGGGTTACGGGATCTAGCACAGATACGCAGTATTTT
CAWSVRVTGSSTDTQYF
>TRBV29-1|TRBJ1-2|TRBD1|.
TGCAGCGTGCTAAAGGGACAGCTTAACTATGGCTACACCTTC
CSVLKGQLNYGYTF
>TRBV28|TRBJ2-1|.|.
.
CASSTSEDSFFNEQFF
>TRBV28|TRBJ2-3|TRBD2|once
TGTGCCAGCAGTTCATCCTGGGGTAGCGGGGCTCACACAGATACGCAGTATTTT
CASSSSWGSGAHTDTQYF
>TRBV6-1|TRBJ1-4|.|.
TGTGCCAGCAGTGAACTCCGTGCTAAAAAACTGTTTTTT
CASSELRAKKLFF
>TRBV19|TRBJ2-7|.|.
TGTGCCAGTAGTATTGGCTCCCAGGTCGACGAGCAGTACTTC
CASSIGSQVDEQYF
>TRBV2|TRBJ1-5|TRBD1|.
TGTGCCAGCAGTGAGACAGGGGGCGCGGGACAGCCCCAGCATTTT
CASSETGGAGQPQHF
>TRBV5-1|TRBJ1-2|TRBD1|.
TGCGCCAGCAGCTGGGGACAGGAAAGAGGCTACACCTTC
CASSWGQERGYTF
>TRBV5-1|TRBJ2-4|.|.
TGCGCCAGCAGACGGACAGCCTTAGCCAAAAACATTCAGTACTTC
CASRRTALAKNIQYF
>TRBV7-6|TRBJ2-7|.|.
TGTGCCAGCAGCTTAGGGAGGGGTCCCTACGAGCAGTACTTC
CASSLGRGPYEQYF
>TRBV13|TRBJ1-1|.|.
TGTGCCAGCAGCTTGGGACAACCGAACACTGAAGCTTTCTTT
CASSLGQPNTEAFF
>TRBV25-1|TRBJ2-2|.|.
TGTGCCAGCGGAAGGGGATGGGGTCGGACCGGGGAGCTGTTTTTT
CASGRGWGRTGELFF
>TRBV10-1|TRBJ1-6|TRBD1|.
TGCGCCAGCAGTGAGTCGACAGGGTCGGCTTCACCCCTCCACTTT
CASSESTGSASPLHF
>TRBV27|TRBJ1-1|TRBD1|.
TGTGCCAGCAGGACAGGGGGTTACACTGAAGCTTTCTTT
CASRTGGYTEAFF
>TRBV4-3|TRBJ1-2|.|.
TGCGCCAGCAGCCAAGATGATCGGCAGAACTATGGCTACACCTTC
CASSQDDRQNYGYTF
>TRBV15|TRBJ2-3|.|.
TGTGCCACCAGCGCAGGGGAATGGGACACAGATACGCAGTATTTT
CATSAGEWDTDTQYF